A selection of T cell receptor beta chains follows, all from one sample in a study of cytomegalovirus exposure and HLA in healthy donors. Libraries were prepared by immunoSEQ multiplex PCR; TCRdb keeps only in-frame clonotypes and omits some of them. The data include around 140,000 clones; the top ten clones carry about 2.2%. The sequenced sample consisted of PBMCs. Receptor source: a woman aged 18-35 years in good health and CMV-seronegative. CDR3s include the opening cysteine and the closing phenylalanine or tryptophan. Each record gives: V gene, J gene, D gene, CDR3 DNA, CDR3 protein. The D gene is left open where the match is weak.

TRBV27,TRBJ1-5,.,TGTGCCAGCAGTTTGGCGGAATATAGCAATCAGCCCCAGCATTTT,CASSLAEYSNQPQHF
TRBV7-2,TRBJ2-3,.,TGTGCCAGCAGCTTAGCCCCTTCAGATACGCAGTATTTT,CASSLAPSDTQYF
TRBV2,TRBJ2-1,TRBD2,TGTGCCAGCAGCGAGGGACTAGCGGCTTACAATGAGCAGTTCTTC,CASSEGLAAYNEQFF
TRBV7-8,TRBJ2-5,TRBD2,TGTGCCAGCAGCTTAGTCTGGCTAGCGGGAGAGACCCAGTACTTC,CASSLVWLAGETQYF
TRBV18,TRBJ1-1,.,TGTGCCAGCTCACCACGGGGGGGGCCAATTGAAGCTTTCTTT,CASSPRGGPIEAFF
TRBV28,TRBJ2-1,TRBD2,TGTGCCAGCAGTTTAGGGACTAGCGGGAGGATTAATGAGCAGTTCTTC,CASSLGTSGRINEQFF
TRBV12-5,TRBJ1-5,.,TGTGCTAGTGGTATAAATCAGCCCCAGCATTTT,CASGINQPQHF
TRBV4-3,TRBJ1-3,.,TGCGCCAGCAGCCAAGATCTTCCGTACTCTGGAAACACCATATATTTT,CASSQDLPYSGNTIYF
TRBV6-5,TRBJ2-4,TRBD1,TGTGCCAGCACGTCGTCAGGGGGCATTCAGTACTTC,CASTSSGGIQYF
TRBV6-1,TRBJ1-1,TRBD1,TGTGCCAGCAGTGAAACAGGGGAGAGCACTGAAGCTTTCTTT,CASSETGESTEAFF
TRBV7-3,TRBJ2-1,TRBD2,TGTGCCAGCAGCGCCAGAGGGGACCTAGCGGGAGGGGTCAATGAGCAGTTCTTC,CASSARGDLAGGVNEQFF
TRBV15,TRBJ2-4,TRBD1,TGTGCCACCAGGGACTTTTACGGGGACAGGGCGGCAAACATTCAGTACTTC,CATRDFYGDRAANIQYF
TRBV5-8,TRBJ1-2,TRBD1,TGTGCCAGCAGCCCCCCGCCGGGACAGGGCTTAGGCTACACCTTC,CASSPPPGQGLGYTF
TRBV6-4,TRBJ2-5,TRBD2,TGTGCCAGCAGCCCCGGGGGGGGACAAGAGACCCAGTACTTC,CASSPGGGQETQYF
TRBV13,TRBJ2-1,TRBD1,TGTGCCAGCAGCTCGTACAGGGGGGACAATGAGCAGTTCTTC,CASSSYRGDNEQFF